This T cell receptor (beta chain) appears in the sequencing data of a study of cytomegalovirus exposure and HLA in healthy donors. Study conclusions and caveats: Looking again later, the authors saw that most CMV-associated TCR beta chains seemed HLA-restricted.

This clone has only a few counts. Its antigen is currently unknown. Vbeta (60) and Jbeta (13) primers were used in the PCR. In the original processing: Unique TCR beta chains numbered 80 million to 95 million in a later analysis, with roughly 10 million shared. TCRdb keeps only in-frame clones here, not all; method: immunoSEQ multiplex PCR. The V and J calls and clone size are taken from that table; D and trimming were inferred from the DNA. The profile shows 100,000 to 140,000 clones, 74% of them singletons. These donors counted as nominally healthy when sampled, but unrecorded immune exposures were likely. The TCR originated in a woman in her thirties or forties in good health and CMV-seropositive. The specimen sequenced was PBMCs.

CDR3 DNA: TGTGCCAGCAGCCAGGGGACTAGCGGGGGGCCCGGGGGAGAGACCCAGTACTTC. This codes for CASSQGTSGGPGGETQYF. V gene TRBV4-2 combines with J gene TRBJ2-5, with TRBD2 matching 15 bases. Unmatched junction bases numbered 9, after V lost 3 bases and J lost 4 bases. Germline V gene data show CDR1 as LGHNA and CDR2 as YNFKEQ. The CDR3 consists of 18 residues.